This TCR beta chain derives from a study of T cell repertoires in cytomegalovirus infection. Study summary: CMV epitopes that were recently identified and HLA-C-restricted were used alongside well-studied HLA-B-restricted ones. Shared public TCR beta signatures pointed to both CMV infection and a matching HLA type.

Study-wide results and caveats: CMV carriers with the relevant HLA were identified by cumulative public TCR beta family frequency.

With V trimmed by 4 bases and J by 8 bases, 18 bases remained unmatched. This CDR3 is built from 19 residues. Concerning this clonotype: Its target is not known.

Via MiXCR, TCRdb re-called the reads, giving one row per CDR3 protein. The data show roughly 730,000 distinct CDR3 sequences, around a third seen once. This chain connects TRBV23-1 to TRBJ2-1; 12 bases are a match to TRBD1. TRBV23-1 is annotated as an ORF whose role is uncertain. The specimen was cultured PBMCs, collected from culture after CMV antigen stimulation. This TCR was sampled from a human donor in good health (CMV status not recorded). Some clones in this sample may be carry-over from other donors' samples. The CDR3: CASSPSGTGGPGTRDEQFF. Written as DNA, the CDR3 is TGCGCCAGCAGTCCATCCGGGACAGGGGGCCCTGGGACTAGGGATGAGCAGTTCTTC.